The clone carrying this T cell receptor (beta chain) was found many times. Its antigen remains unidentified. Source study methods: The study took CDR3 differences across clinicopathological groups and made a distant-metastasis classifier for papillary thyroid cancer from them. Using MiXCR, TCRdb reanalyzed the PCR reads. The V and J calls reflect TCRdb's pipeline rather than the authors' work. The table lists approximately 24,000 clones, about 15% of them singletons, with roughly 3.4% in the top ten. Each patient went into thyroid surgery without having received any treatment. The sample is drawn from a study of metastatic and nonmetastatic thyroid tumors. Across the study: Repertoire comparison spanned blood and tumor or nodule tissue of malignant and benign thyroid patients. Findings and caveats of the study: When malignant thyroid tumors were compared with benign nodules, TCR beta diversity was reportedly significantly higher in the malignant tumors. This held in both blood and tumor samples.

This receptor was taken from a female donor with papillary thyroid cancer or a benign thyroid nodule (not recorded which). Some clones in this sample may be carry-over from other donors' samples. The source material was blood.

The DNA of the CDR3 is TGTGCCAGCACAGACTCGGAGGTTGAGACCCAGTACTTC. Its protein is CASTDSEVETQYF. V gene TRBV6-1 combines with J gene TRBJ2-5; possibly TRBD2 for D (5 bases). This CDR3 region has 13 residues. The V end lost 7 bases, the J end lost 5 bases, and 14 bases lay between the germline ends. CDR1 is MNHNS and CDR2 is SASEGT in the germline V gene.